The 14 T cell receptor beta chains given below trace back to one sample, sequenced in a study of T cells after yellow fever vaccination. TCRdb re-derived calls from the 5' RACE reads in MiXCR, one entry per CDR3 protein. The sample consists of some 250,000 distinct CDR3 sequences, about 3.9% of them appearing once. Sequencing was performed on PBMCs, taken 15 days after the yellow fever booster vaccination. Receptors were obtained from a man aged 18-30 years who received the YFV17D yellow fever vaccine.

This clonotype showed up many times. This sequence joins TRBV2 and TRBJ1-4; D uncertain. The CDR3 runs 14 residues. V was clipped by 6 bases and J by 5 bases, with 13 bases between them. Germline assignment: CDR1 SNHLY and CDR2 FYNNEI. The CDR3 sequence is CASSRRPMNEKLFF. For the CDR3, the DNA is TGTGCCAGCAGCCGGAGGCCGATGAATGAAAAACTGTTTTTT.

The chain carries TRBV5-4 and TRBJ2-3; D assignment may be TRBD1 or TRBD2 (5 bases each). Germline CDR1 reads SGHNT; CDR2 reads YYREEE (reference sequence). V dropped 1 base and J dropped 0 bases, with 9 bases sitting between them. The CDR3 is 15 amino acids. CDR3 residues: CASSLSGPSTDTQYF. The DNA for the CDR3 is TGTGCCAGCAGCTTGTCGGGGCCCAGCACAGATACGCAGTATTTT. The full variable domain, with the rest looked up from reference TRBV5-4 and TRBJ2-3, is ETGVTQSPTHLIKTRGQQVTLRCSSQSGHNTVSWYQQALGQGPQFIFQYYREEENGRGNFPPRFSGLQFPNYSSELNVNALELDDSALYLCASSLSGPSTDTQYFGPGTRLTVL.

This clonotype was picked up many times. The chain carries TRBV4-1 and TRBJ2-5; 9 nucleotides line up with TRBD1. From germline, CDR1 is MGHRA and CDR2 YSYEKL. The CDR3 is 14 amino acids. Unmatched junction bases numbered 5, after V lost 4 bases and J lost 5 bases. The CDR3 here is CASSRDREMETQYF. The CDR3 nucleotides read TGCGCCAGCAGCCGGGACAGGGAGATGGAGACCCAGTACTTC.

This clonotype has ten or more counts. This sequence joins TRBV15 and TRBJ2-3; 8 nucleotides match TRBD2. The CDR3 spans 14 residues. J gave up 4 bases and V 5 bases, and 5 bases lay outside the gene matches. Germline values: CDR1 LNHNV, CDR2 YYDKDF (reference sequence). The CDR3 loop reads CATSSRGGADTQYF. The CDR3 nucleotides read TGTGCCACCAGCTCACGGGGGGGCGCAGATACGCAGTATTTT.

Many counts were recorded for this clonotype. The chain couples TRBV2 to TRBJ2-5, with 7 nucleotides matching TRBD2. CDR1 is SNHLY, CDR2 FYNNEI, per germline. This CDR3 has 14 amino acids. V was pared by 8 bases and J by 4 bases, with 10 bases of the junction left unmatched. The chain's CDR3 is CASGGGRGRETQYF. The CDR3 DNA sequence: TGTGCCAGCGGCGGGGGTAGAGGGAGAGAGACCCAGTACTTC.

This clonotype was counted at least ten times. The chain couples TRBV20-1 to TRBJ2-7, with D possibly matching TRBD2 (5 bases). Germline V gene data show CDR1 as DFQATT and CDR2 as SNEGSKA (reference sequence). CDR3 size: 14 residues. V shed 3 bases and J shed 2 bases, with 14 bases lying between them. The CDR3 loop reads CSARRLAVPYEQYF. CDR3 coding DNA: TGCAGTGCTAGGAGGCTAGCAGTCCCCTACGAGCAGTACTTC.

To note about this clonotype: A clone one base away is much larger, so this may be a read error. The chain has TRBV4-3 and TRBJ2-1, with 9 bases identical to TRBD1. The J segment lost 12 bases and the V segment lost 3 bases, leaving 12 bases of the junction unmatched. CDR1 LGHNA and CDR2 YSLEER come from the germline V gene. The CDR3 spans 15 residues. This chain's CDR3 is CASSQTRDRVHVQFF. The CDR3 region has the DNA TGCGCCAGCAGCCAGACCCGGGACAGGGTCCATGTGCAGTTCTTC.

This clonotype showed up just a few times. CDR3 protein: CASSQEGLAGGHYEQYF. The CDR3 region has the DNA TGCGCCAGCAGCCAAGAGGGGCTAGCGGGGGGACACTACGAGCAGTACTTC. The chain couples TRBV4-1 to TRBJ2-7; 11 nucleotides match TRBD2. Germline assignment: CDR1 MGHRA and CDR2 YSYEKL. J lost 3 bases, V lost 0 bases, and 7 bases had no gene match. The CDR3 has 17 residues.

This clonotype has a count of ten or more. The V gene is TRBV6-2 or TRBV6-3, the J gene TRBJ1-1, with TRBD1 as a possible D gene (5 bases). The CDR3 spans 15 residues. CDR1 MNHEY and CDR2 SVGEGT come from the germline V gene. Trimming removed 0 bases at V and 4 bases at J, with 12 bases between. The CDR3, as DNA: TGTGCCAGCAGTTACTCGTCAGGGTGGACCACTGAAGCTTTCTTT. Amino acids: CASSYSSGWTTEAFF.

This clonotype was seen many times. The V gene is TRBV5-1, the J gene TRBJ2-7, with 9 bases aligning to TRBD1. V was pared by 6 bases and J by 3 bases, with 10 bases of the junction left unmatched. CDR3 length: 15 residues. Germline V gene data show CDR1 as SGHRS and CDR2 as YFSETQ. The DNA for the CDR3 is TGCGCCAGCAAAATGACAGGGGGTGAGATCTACGAGCAGTACTTC. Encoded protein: CASKMTGGEIYEQYF.

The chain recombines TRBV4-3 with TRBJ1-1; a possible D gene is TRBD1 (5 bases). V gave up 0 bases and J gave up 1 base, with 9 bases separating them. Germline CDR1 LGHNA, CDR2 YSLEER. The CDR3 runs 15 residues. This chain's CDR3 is CASSQDGQGNTEAFF. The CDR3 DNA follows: TGCGCCAGCAGCCAAGATGGGCAGGGGAACACTGAAGCTTTCTTT.

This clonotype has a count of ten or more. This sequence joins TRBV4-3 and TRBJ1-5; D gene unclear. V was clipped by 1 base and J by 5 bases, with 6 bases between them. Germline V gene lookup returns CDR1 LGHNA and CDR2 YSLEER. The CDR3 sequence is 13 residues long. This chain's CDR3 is CASSQVVYQPQHF. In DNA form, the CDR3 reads TGCGCCAGCAGCCAAGTGGTCTATCAGCCCCAGCATTTT.

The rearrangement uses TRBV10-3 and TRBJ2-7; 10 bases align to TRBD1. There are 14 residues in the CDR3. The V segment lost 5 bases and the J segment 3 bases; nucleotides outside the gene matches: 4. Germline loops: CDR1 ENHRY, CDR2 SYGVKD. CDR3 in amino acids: CAISPRTGGYEQYF. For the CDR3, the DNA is TGTGCCATCAGTCCAAGGACAGGGGGCTACGAGCAGTACTTC.

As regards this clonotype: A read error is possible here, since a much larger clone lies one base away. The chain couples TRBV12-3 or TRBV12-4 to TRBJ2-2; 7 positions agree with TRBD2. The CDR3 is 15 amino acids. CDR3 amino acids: CASKPGGRTTGEPFF. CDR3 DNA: TGTGCCAGCAAGCCCGGGGGGAGAACAACCGGGGAGCCGTTTTTT.